Shown below are 8 T cell receptor beta chains from a single sample sequenced in a study of T cell responses to AZD1222 COVID-19 vaccine. Only in-frame clones appear in the TCRdb table, and some are missing; sequencing was by immunoSEQ multiplex PCR. The sample contains tens of thousands of clones, around 90% of which appear only once. The source was peripheral blood, collected on day 0 of AZD1222 vaccination. The receptors derive from an adult in good health.

V is TRBV19 and J is TRBJ1-2; D call uncertain. The CDR3 extends over 16 amino acids. The V end was cut by 0 bases, the J end by 3 bases, with 14 bases between. The germline V gene has CDR1 LNHDA and CDR2 SQIVND (reference sequence). The CDR3 protein is CASSIDGLRVDYGYTF. The CDR3 DNA follows: TGTGCCAGTAGTATAGATGGGTTGAGGGTCGACTATGGCTACACCTTC. The full variable domain, rest sourced from reference TRBV19 and TRBJ1-2, is DGGITQSPKYLFRKEGQNVTLSCEQNLNHDAMYWYRQDPGQGLRLIYYSQIVNDFQKGDIAEGYSVSREKKESFPLTVTSAQKNPTAFYLCASSIDGLRVDYGYTFGSGTRLTVV.

This clone was counted a single time. The V and J genes are TRBV7-9 and TRBJ1-5; 8 bases fit TRBD1. Unmatched junction bases numbered 6, after V lost 1 base and J lost 7 bases. The CDR3 is 15 residues long. Looked up from germline, CDR1 is SEHNR and CDR2 is FQNEAQ (reference sequence). CDR3 in DNA: TGTGCCAGCAGCTTAGGGGCAGGGGGCGGACAGCCCCAGCATTTT. This translates into CASSLGAGGGQPQHF.

V and J are TRBV5-1 and TRBJ1-4; D is ambiguous. The CDR3 totals 15 residues. Germline V gene data show CDR1 as SGHRS and CDR2 as YFSETQ. Trimming left V 0 bases short and J 7 bases short, with 13 bases between. The CDR3 region has the DNA TGCGCCAGCAGCTTGGGGTTGGGGAGCGGTGAAAAACTGTTTTTT. Protein product: CASSLGLGSGEKLFF.

The chain joins TRBV18 to TRBJ2-1, with a possible D match to TRBD2 (6 bases). This CDR3 has 16 amino acids. Between the trimmed V and J ends, which lost 0 bases and 1 base, there was a span of 10 bases. The germline gives CDR1 KGHSH, CDR2 LQKENI. This CDR3 reads CASSPPAGRSYNEQFF. Here the CDR3 DNA reads TGTGCCAGCTCACCACCGGCGGGAAGGTCCTACAATGAGCAGTTCTTC.

The chain couples TRBV6-6 to TRBJ1-1; TRBD1 might be the D (5 bases). The CDR3 covers 14 residues. CDR1 MNHNY and CDR2 SVGAGI come from the germline V gene (reference sequence). The V end lost 0 bases, the J end lost 5 bases, and 10 bases lay between the germline ends. CDR3 nucleotide sequence: TGTGCCAGCAGTTACTCTTGGGGGGATACTGAAGCTTTCTTT. Encoded protein: CASSYSWGDTEAFF.

This sequence joins TRBV4-2 and TRBJ2-1, with 8 bases matching TRBD1. There are 16 residues in the CDR3. The ends lost 0 bases at V and 9 bases at J; junction bases unmatched: 10. In germline, CDR1 is LGHNA, CDR2 YNFKEQ. CDR3 sequence reads: CASSQDFRQGRTEQFF. The CDR3 region has the DNA TGTGCCAGCAGCCAAGATTTCAGACAGGGGCGTACTGAGCAGTTCTTC.

The V and J genes are TRBV7-3 and TRBJ2-2, with 7 bases fitting TRBD1. The germline V gene encodes CDR1 SGHTA and CDR2 FQGTGA. The V and J ends lost 2 bases and 4 bases, in that order; junction bases with no gene match: 13. This CDR3 comprises 18 residues. CDR3 sequence (DNA): TGTGCCAGCAGCTTATTCCAGGGGGTGGTAACAGGCACCGGGGAGCTGTTTTTT. Translation: CASSLFQGVVTGTGELFF. Supplemented by reference TRBV7-3 and TRBJ2-2, the full variable domain reads GAGVSQTPSNKVTEKGKYVELRCDPISGHTALYWYRQSLGQGPEFLIYFQGTGAADDSGLPNDRFFAVRPEGSVSTLKIQRTERGDSAVYLCASSLFQGVVTGTGELFFGEGSRLTVL.

The V and J genes are TRBV7-3 and TRBJ1-1; D is unresolved. Germline CDR1 reads SGHTA; CDR2 reads FQGTGA. The germline V and J ends were trimmed by 3 bases and 0 bases, with 5 bases remaining between them. This CDR3 is 13 amino acids long. The CDR3 region is CASSFSVNTEAFF. CDR3 coding DNA: TGTGCCAGCAGCTTCTCAGTGAACACTGAAGCTTTCTTT.